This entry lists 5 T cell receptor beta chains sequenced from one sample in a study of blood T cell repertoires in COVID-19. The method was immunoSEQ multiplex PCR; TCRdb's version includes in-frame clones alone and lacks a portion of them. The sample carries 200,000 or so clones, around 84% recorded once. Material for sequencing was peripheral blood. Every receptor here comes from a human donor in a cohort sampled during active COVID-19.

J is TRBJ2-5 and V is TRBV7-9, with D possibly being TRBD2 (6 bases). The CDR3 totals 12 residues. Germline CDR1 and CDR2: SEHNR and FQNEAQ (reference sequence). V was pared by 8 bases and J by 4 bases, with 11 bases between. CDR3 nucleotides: TGTGCCAGCGGGGGGAATTTAGAGACCCAGTACTTC. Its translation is CASGGNLETQYF.

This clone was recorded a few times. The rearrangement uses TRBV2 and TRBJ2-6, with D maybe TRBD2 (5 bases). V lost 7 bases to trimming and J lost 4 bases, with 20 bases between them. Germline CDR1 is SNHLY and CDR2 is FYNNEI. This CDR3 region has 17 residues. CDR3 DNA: TGTGCCAGCACCCGTGAGGGAGTCCGAGGGGGGGCCAACGTCCTGACTTTC. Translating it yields CASTREGVRGGANVLTF.

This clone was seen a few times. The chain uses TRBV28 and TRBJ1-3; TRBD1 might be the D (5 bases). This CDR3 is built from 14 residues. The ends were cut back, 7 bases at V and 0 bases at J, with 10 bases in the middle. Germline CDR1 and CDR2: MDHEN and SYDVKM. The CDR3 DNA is TGTGCCAGCACCGACAGCTTCTCTGGAAACACCATATATTTT. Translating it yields CASTDSFSGNTIYF.

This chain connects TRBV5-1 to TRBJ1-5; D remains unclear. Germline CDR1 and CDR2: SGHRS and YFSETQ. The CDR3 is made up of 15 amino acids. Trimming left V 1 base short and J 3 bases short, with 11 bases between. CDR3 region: CASSLLGNPNQPQHF. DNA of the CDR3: TGCGCCAGCAGCTTGTTGGGCAATCCCAATCAGCCCCAGCATTTT.

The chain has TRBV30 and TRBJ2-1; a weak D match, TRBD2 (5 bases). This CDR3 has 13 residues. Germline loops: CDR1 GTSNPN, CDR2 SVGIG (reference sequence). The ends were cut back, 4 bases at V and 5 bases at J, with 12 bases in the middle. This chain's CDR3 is CAWNMRENNEQFF. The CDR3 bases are TGTGCCTGGAATATGAGGGAAAACAATGAGCAGTTCTTC.